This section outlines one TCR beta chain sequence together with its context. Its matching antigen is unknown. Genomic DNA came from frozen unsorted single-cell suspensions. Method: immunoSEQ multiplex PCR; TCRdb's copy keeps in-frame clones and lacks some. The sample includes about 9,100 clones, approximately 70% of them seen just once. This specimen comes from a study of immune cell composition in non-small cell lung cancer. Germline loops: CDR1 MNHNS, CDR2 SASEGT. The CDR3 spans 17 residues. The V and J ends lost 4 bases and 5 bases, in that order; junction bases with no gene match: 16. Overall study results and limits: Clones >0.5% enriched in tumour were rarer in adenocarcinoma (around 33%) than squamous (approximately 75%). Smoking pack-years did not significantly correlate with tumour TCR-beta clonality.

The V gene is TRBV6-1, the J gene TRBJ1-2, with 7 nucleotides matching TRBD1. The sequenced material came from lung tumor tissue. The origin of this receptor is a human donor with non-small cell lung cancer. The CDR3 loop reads CASSGLYRGRVRYGYTF. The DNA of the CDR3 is TGTGCCAGCAGTGGTCTGTACAGGGGAAGGGTACGATATGGCTACACCTTC.